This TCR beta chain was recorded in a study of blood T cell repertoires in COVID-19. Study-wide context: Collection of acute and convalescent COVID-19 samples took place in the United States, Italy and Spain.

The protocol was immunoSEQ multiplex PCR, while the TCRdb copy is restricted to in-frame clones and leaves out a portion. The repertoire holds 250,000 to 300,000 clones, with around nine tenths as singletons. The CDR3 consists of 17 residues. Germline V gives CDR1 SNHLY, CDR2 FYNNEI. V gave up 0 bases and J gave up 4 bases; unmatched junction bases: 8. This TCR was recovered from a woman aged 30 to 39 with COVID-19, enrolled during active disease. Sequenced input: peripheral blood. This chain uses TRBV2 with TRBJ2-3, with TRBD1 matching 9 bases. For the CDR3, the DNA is TGTGCCAGCAGTGAAGCGCCTCCGGGACAGGGTTCAGATACGCAGTATTTT. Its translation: CASSEAPPGQGSDTQYF.